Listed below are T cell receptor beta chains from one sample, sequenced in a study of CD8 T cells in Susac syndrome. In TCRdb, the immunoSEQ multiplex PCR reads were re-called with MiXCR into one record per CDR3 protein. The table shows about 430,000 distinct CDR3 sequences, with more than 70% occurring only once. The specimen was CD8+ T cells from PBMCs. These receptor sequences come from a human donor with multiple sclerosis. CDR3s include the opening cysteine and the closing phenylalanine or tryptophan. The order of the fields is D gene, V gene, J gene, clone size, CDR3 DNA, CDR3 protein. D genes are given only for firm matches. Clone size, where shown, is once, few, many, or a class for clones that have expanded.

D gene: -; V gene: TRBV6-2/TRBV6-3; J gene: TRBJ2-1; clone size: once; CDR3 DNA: TGTGCCAGCAGTTCTTACAACAGGGAGGATGAGCAGTTCTTC; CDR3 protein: CASSSYNREDEQFF
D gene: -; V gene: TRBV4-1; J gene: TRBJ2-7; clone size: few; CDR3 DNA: TGTGCCAGCAGCCAAGAGGGGAGCTCCTACGAGCAGTACTTC; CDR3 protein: CASSQEGSSYEQYF
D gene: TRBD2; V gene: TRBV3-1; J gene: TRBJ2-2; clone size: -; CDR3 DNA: TGTGCCAGCAGCCAACAGTCGGGACTAGCGGGGAACACCGGGGAGCTGCTTTTT; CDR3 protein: CASSQQSGLAGNTGELLF
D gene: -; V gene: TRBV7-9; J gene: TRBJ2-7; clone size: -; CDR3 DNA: TGTGCCAGCAGCCGGTTGACTGGGGCCTACGAGCAGTACTTC; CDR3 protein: CASSRLTGAYEQYF
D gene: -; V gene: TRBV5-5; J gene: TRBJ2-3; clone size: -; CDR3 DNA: TGTGCCAGCAGGCTACAGGGACCTCCCACAGATACGCAGTATTTT; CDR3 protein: CASRLQGPPTDTQYF
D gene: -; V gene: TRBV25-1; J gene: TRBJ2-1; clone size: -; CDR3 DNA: TGTGCCAGCAGTGAATTCCATGAGCAGTTCTTC; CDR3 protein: CASSEFHEQFF
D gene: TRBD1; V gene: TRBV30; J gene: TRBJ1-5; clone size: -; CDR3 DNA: TGTGCCTGGAGTGTGGGCAGGGGGCATCAGCCCCAGCATTTT; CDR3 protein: CAWSVGRGHQPQHF
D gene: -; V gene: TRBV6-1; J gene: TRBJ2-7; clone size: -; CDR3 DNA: TGTGCCAGCACGCAGCCATCCTACGAGCAGTACTTC; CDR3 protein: CASTQPSYEQYF
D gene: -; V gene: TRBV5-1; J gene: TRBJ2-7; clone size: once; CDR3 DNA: TGCGCCAGCAGCTTGACCGACGGCTACGAGCAGTACTTC; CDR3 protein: CASSLTDGYEQYF
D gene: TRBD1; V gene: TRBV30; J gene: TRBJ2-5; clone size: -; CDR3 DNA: TGTGCCTGGGGGACAGGGATCCAAGAGACCCAGTACTTC; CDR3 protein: CAWGTGIQETQYF
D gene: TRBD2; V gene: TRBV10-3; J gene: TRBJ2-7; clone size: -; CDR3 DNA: TGTGCCACGGGGACTAGCGGGGGTCCCTACGAGCAGTACTTC; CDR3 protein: CATGTSGGPYEQYF
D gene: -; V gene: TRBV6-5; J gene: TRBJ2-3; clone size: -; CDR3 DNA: TGTGCCAGCAGCCAGAGCGATTCTAGCACAGATACGCAGTATTTT; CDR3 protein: CASSQSDSSTDTQYF
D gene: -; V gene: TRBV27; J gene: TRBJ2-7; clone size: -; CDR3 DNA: TGTGCCAGCAGTTTCGGGGCCGACTACGAGCAGTACTTC; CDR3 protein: CASSFGADYEQYF
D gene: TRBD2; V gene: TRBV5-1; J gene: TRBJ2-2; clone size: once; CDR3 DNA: TGCGCCAGCGCCCCACTAGCGGCGAACACCGGGGAGCTGTTTTTT; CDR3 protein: CASAPLAANTGELFF
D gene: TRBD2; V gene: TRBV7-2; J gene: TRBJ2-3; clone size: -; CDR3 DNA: TGTGCCAGCAGCTTTCGCGGGAGGGGTGGGCTGGATACGCAGTATTTT; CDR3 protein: CASSFRGRGGLDTQYF
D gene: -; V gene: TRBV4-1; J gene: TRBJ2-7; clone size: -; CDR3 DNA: TGCGCCAGCAGCGAGACTACGTCCATGGGGGGGCTGGGGGAGCAGTACTTC; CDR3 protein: CASSETTSMGGLGEQYF
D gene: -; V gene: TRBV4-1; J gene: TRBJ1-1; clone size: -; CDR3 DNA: TGCGCCAGCAGCCAAGTGGGGGGGGCTCCTGAAGCTTTCTTT; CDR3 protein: CASSQVGGAPEAFF
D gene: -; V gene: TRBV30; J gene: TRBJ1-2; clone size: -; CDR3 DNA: TGTGCCTGGAGTCTGGGCGAGGAGTGGAATGGCTACACCTTC; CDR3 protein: CAWSLGEEWNGYTF
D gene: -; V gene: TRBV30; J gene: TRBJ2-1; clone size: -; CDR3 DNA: TGTGCCTGGAAGGGGCCGCCCAATGAGCAGTTCTTC; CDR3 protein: CAWKGPPNEQFF
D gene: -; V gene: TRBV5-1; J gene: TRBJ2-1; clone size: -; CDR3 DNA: TGCGCCAGCAGCTTGGCCCAACCCCTATACAATGAGCAGTTCTTC; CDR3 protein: CASSLAQPLYNEQFF
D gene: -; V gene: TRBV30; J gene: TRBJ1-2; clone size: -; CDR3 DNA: TGTGCCTGGACCCCTACAGGGAACTATGGCTACACCTTC; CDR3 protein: CAWTPTGNYGYTF
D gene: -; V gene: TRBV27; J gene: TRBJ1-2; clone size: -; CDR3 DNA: TGTGCCAGCAGCCCGCTTGGGGGCCCCTATGGCTACACCTTC; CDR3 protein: CASSPLGGPYGYTF
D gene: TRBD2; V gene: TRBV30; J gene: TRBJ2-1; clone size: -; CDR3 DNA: TGTGCCTGGAGTGTAAGAGTGACTAGCGGGAATGAGCAGTTCTTC; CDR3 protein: CAWSVRVTSGNEQFF
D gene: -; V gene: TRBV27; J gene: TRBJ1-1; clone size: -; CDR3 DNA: TGTGCCAGCAGTCCCCTCGGGCAGGGTCGAGCTTTCTTT; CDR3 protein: CASSPLGQGRAFF
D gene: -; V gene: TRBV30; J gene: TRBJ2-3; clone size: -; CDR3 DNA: TGTGCCGGAAATAGCGGCCTTGGCACAGATACGCAGTATTTT; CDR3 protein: CAGNSGLGTDTQYF
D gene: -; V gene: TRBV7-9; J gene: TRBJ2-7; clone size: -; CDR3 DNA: TGTGCCAGCAGCTTAGGTCCAGCTAGCGCGACCTACGAGCAGTACTTC; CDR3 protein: CASSLGPASATYEQYF
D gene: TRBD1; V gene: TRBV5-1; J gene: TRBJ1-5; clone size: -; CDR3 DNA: TGCGCCAGCAGCTTGGGGACAGGGGTTACGCCCCAGCATTTT; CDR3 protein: CASSLGTGVTPQHF
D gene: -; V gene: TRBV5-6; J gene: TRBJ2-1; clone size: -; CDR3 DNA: TGTGCCAGCAGCCCTCAGTGGGGTCCCTACAATGAGCAGTTCTTC; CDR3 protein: CASSPQWGPYNEQFF
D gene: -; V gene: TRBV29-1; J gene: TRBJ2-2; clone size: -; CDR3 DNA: TGCAGCGTTGAGTTGACAGATAAGAACACCGGGGAGCTGTTTTTT; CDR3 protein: CSVELTDKNTGELFF
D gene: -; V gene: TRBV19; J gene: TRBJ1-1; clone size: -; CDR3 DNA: TGTGCCAGTAGTTTGGCCGAAGGGGCCACTGAAGCTTTCTTT; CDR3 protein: CASSLAEGATEAFF
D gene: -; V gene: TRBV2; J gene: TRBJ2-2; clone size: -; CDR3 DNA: TGTGCCAGTGAGACAAGGACGAACACCGGGGAGCTGTTTTTT; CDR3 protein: CASETRTNTGELFF
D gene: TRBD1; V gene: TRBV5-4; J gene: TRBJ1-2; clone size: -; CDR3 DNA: TGTGCCAGCAGCTTTGAGCAGGGGGCGGACTATGGCTACACCTTC; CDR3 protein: CASSFEQGADYGYTF
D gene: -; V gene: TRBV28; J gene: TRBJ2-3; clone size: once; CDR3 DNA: TGTGCCAGCAGTTTTGGGCGCGGTGCGACAGATACGCAGTATTTT; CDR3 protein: CASSFGRGATDTQYF
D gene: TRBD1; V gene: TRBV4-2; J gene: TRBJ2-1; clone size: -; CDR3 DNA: TGTGCCAGCAGCCCGGACAGGCTCAATGAGCAGTTCTTC; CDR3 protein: CASSPDRLNEQFF
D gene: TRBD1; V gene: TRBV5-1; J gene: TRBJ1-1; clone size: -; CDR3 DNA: TGCGCCAGCAGCTGGACCGGGACAGGGCCTGAAGCTTTCTTT; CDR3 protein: CASSWTGTGPEAFF
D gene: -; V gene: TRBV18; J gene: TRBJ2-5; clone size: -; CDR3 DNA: TGTGCCAGCTCACCAGATGTTGAGGAGACCCAGTACTTC; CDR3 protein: CASSPDVEETQYF
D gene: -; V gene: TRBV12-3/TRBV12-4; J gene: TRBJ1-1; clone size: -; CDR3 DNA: TGTGCCAGCAGCCGAGAGGACCCTGGGAACACTGAAGCTTTCTTT; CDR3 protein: CASSREDPGNTEAFF
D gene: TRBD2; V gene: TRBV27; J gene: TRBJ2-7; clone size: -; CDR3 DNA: TGTGCCAGCAGTTTCACTAGCGGCACCTACGAGCAGTACTTC; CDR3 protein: CASSFTSGTYEQYF
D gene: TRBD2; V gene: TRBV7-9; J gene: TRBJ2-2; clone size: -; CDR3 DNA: TGTGCCAGCAGCTCGGGACTAGCGGGGATAAACACCGGGGAGCTGTTTTTT; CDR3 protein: CASSSGLAGINTGELFF
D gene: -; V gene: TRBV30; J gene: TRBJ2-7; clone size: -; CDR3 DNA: TGTGCCTGGAGTTGGGGGTTTAGCTCCTACGAGCAGTACTTC; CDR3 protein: CAWSWGFSSYEQYF
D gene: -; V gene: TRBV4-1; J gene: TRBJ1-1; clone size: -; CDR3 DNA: TGCGCCAGCAGCCAACGCAGGGTCGGCACTGAAGCTTTCTTT; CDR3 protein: CASSQRRVGTEAFF
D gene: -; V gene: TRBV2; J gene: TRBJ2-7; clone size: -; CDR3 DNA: TGTGCCAGCAGTGAGGGCAGGGTGCTAGGTGAGCAGTACTTC; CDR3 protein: CASSEGRVLGEQYF
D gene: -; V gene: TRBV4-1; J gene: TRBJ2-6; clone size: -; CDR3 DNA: TGCGCCAGCAGCCAAGATCGCGTCAAAAGCTCTGGGGCCAACGTCCTGACTTTC; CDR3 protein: CASSQDRVKSSGANVLTF
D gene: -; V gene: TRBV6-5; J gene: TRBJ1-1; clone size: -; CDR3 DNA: TGTGCCAGCAGTTACGGTGACACTGCTCCTTCATCTGAAGCTTTCTTT; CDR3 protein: CASSYGDTAPSSEAFF
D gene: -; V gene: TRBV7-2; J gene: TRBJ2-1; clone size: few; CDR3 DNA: TGTGCCAGCAGCCTGAGCACGAGCTCCTACAATGAGCAGTTCTTC; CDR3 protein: CASSLSTSSYNEQFF
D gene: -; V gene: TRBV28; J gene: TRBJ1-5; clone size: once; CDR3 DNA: TGTGCCAGCATCTCGGTAGGGAGTCAGCCCCAGCATTTT; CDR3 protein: CASISVGSQPQHF
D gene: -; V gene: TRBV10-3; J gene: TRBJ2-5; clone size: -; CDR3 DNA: TGTGCCATCAGTGTTGAGGTTAAAGAGGCCCAGTACTTC; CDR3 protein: CAISVEVKEAQYF
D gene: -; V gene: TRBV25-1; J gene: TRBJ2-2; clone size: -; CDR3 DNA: TGTGCCAGCAGTGAATATTTTGCCGGGGAGCTGTTTTTT; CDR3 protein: CASSEYFAGELFF
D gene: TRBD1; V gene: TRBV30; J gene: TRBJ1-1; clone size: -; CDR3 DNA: TGTGCCTGGAGTTCCGGACAGGGGGCGGCTGAAGCTTTCTTT; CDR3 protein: CAWSSGQGAAEAFF
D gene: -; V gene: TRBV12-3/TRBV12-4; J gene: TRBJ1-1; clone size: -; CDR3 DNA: TGTGCCAGCAGTCCTCGACGGACCCCGAGGGCTTTCTTT; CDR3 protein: CASSPRRTPRAFF
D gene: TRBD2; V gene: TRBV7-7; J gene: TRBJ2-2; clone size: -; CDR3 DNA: TGTGCCAGCAGCGCGGGACTAGCGGGGGGGCCGAACACCGGGGAGCTGTTTTTT; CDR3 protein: CASSAGLAGGPNTGELFF
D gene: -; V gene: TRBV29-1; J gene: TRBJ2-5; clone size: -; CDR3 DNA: TGCAGCGTTGATGGACTGGGGGAGACCCAGTACTTC; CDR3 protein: CSVDGLGETQYF
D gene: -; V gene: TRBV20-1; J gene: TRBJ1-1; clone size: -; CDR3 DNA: TGCAGTGCCTTACCCCGGGACAAGAACACTGAAGCTTTCTTT; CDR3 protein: CSALPRDKNTEAFF